This TCR beta chain was profiled in a study of CD8+ T cells in alopecia areata. Study as a whole: The graft donors were approximately 6-12-month-old C3H/HeJ mice with spontaneous alopecia, and their skin went to approximately 7-10-week-old female C3H/HeJ mice.

cDNA serving as the sequencing template came from extracted, reverse transcribed RNA. TCRdb's copy holds only in-frame clones and misses some; the assay was immunoSEQ multiplex PCR. This sample has about 1,300 clones, each found more than once. This clone appeared many times. Its cognate antigen is unknown. Gene names refer to mouse genes. The read ends 4 residues shy of where the CDR3 ends; the end is completed using the germline J gene. Overall study findings and caveats: Normal skin contains resident alphabeta T cells, and these are also sequenced in scalp samples. Normal scalp showed lower clonality than lesional scalp, especially alopecia totalis/universalis.

From germline, CDR1 is FNHDT and CDR2 SITEND (reference sequence). CDR3 length: 13 amino acids. The chain carries TRBV19 and TRBJ2-5, with TRBD2 identical over 11 bases. The receptor was isolated from a C3H/HeJ mouse with alopecia areata. The strain's MHC haplotype is H2-k. The sample consisted of lesional skin. CDR3 in amino acids: CASSRDWGDTQYF. The sequenced part of the CDR3 DNA is TGTGCCAGCAGCCGGGACTGGGGGGAC.